This paragraph covers one T cell receptor beta chain sequence. This record belongs to a study of T cell responses to AZD1222 COVID-19 vaccine. Trimming took 5 bases from V and 2 from J, leaving 14 bases between them. This CDR3 is built from 15 residues. Per germline, CDR1 SGDLS and CDR2 YYNGEE. Assay used: immunoSEQ multiplex PCR; TCRdb lists only in-frame clones, some missing. In the table there are about 84,000 clones, around 90% of which are singletons. The J gene is TRBJ1-5, the V gene TRBV9, with D possibly matching TRBD1 (5 bases). Sequences were derived from peripheral blood, sampled on day 0 of AZD1222 vaccination. This clonotype originated in an adult in good health. The CDR3 region has the DNA TGTGCCAGCAGTGCTGGGGGGGGTGGCAATCAGCCCCAGCATTTT. Translated, it gives CASSAGGGGNQPQHF.